The source of this T cell receptor beta chain is a study of T cell responses to AZD1222 COVID-19 vaccine. TCRdb's copy holds only in-frame clones and misses some; the assay was immunoSEQ multiplex PCR. The sample consists of tens of thousands of clones, around 86% of them appearing once. CDR1 and CDR2 from the germline V gene are SNHLY and FYNNEI. Trimming cost V 4 bases and J 7 bases, with 10 bases left between them. CDR3 size: 13 residues. This TCR came from an adult in good health. This sample comprised peripheral blood, obtained on day 0 of AZD1222 vaccination. The chain couples TRBV2 to TRBJ1-4; no clear D. The CDR3 DNA is TGTGCCAGCAGTGGCCGAAGGACTGAAAAACTGTTTTTT. This sequence encodes CASSGRRTEKLFF.